Shown below are 13 T cell receptor beta chains from a single sample sequenced in a study of T cells in Graves' hyperthyroidism and ophthalmopathy. Template material for amplifying TCR beta CDR3 regions consisted of RNA transcripts. First-round RT-PCR targeting the TCR CDR3 was performed with the HTBI primer set. TCRdb reprocessed the multiplex PCR reads via MiXCR and lists one record per CDR3 protein. The table has around 500,000 distinct CDR3 sequences, approximately 15% seen once. Sequencing was performed on blood. These receptors were taken from a young woman with Graves' hyperthyroidism.

The V call is TRBV20-1, the J call TRBJ2-2, with TRBD2 identical over 9 bases. V shed 3 bases, J shed 3 bases, and the junction held 8 bases outside the gene matches. Germline CDR1 DFQATT, CDR2 SNEGSKA (reference sequence). This CDR3 contains 16 residues. This chain's CDR3 is CSASIAGDLDTGELFF. CDR3 nucleotides: TGCAGTGCTAGCATAGCGGGAGATCTAGACACCGGGGAGCTGTTTTTT.

The rearrangement joins TRBV30 to TRBJ1-1; tentatively, D is TRBD1 (5 bases). Germline assignment: CDR1 GTSNPN and CDR2 SVGIG (reference sequence). The germline V and J ends were trimmed by 5 bases and 2 bases, with 18 bases remaining between them. The CDR3 consists of 15 residues. This CDR3 is CAWVRDLDYNTEAFF. The CDR3 DNA follows: TGTGCCTGGGTCCGGGACCTAGATTATAACACTGAAGCTTTCTTT.

This clonotype was counted ten times or more. CDR3 DNA: TGTGCCAGCACCAACGGGGGGGGGCGTAGAAACGAGCAGTACTTC. Translated: CASTNGGGRRNEQYF. This chain joins TRBV6-1 and TRBJ2-7; 8 nucleotides align to TRBD2. Germline V gene sequence: CDR1 MNHNS, CDR2 SASEGT. The CDR3 covers 15 residues. Losses at the gene ends were 7 bases for V and 5 bases for J; bases not matched to a gene: 13.

The rearrangement links TRBV6-5 to TRBJ1-5, with TRBD1 matching over 8 bases. V lost 0 bases to trimming and J lost 2 bases; unmatched junction nucleotides: 3. There are 16 residues in the CDR3. Germline V gene data show CDR1 as MNHEY and CDR2 as SVGAGI. CDR3 in amino acids: CASSYSKQGGNQPQHF. The CDR3 DNA reads TGTGCCAGCAGTTACTCGAAACAGGGGGGCAATCAGCCCCAGCATTTT.

There are many counts of this clonotype. This chain joins TRBV6-1 and TRBJ1-4, with D maybe TRBD1 (6 bases). Germline loops: CDR1 MNHNS, CDR2 SASEGT. Trimming stripped 5 bases from V and 0 bases from J, with 10 bases between. The CDR3 spans 15 residues. The CDR3: CASSSRQATNEKLFF. The CDR3 DNA is TGTGCCAGCAGTTCCAGACAGGCAACTAATGAAAAACTGTTTTTT.

This clonotype has a count of ten or more. This chain connects TRBV20-1 to TRBJ2-5; maybe TRBD1 (5 bases). The V gene lost 3 bases and the J gene lost 3 bases, with 5 bases spanning the gap. The CDR3 runs 11 residues. In germline, CDR1 is DFQATT, CDR2 SNEGSKA (reference sequence). CDR3 residues: CSASREETQYF. In DNA, the CDR3 is TGCAGTGCTAGCAGGGAAGAGACCCAGTACTTC.

V is TRBV20-1 and J is TRBJ2-1; TRBD2 aligns across 9 bases. The CDR3 is made up of 14 amino acids. CDR1 is DFQATT, CDR2 SNEGSKA, per germline (reference sequence). V lost 5 bases, J lost 8 bases, and 10 bases stayed unmatched. The CDR3 DNA reads TGCAGTGCTTGGATAGGGACTAGCAGTTATGAGCAGTTCTTC. It translates to CSAWIGTSSYEQFF.

This clonotype was recorded many times. The V call is TRBV27, the J call TRBJ2-1, with TRBD1 matching over 11 bases. Germline CDR1 MNHEY, CDR2 SMNVEV (reference sequence). V lost 3 bases and J lost 6; bases outside the gene matches: 7. The CDR3 sequence is 16 residues long. For the CDR3, the DNA is TGTGCCAGCAGTTTTCCTGAAGGGACAGGGGGCAATGAGCAGTTCTTC. This translates into CASSFPEGTGGNEQFF.

In its sample, this clonotype was seen many times. This chain joins TRBV2 and TRBJ2-7, with D hard to call. Germline V lookup: CDR1 SNHLY, CDR2 FYNNEI. The ends were cut back, 6 bases at V and 3 bases at J, with 9 bases in the middle. There are 12 residues in the CDR3. For the CDR3, the DNA is TGTGCCAGCAGCCCATGGGTCTACGAGCAGTACTTC. It is translated as CASSPWVYEQYF.

The chain links TRBV6-1 to TRBJ2-5; a weak D match, TRBD1 (5 bases). The CDR3 is 15 residues long. Trimming cost V 7 bases and J 4 bases, with 19 bases left between them. Germline V gene sequence: CDR1 MNHNS, CDR2 SASEGT. CDR3 sequence reads: CASMAWLGDRETQYF. DNA for the CDR3: TGTGCCAGCATGGCGTGGCTAGGGGATCGAGAGACCCAGTACTTC.

This clonotype was counted many times. The chain couples TRBV24-1 to TRBJ1-2; D may be TRBD1 (5 bases). Germline V lookup: CDR1 KGHDR, CDR2 SFDVKD. V gave up 4 bases and J gave up 7 bases, with 12 bases separating them. This CDR3 has 13 amino acids. CDR3: CATSDDSRVGYTF. The CDR3 DNA reads as TGTGCCACCAGTGACGACTCCAGGGTTGGCTACACCTTC.

In its sample, this clonotype was seen many times. Germline is not matched at one junction end, which may reflect a read error. V and J are TRBV12-3 or TRBV12-4 and TRBJ2-5; D remains ambiguous. The CDR3 is 14 amino acids. CDR3 protein: CASSLLGIQEAQYF. For the CDR3, the DNA is TGTGCCAGCAGTTTACTAGGGATTCAAGAGGCCCAGTACTTC.

This clonotype has at least ten counts. The chain combines TRBV5-1 with TRBJ2-7; TRBD2 might be the D (6 bases). The length of the CDR3 is 15 residues. V gave up 4 bases and J gave up 1 base, with 15 bases separating them. The V gene's germline CDR1 is SGHRS and CDR2 YFSETQ. The CDR3 nucleotides are TGCGCCAGCAGCCCGGCGACTAGTTGGTCCTACGAGCAGTACTTC. Translated: CASSPATSWSYEQYF.